Included here is one T cell receptor beta chain sequence, with context. Antigen specificity is unknown. These data are taken from a study of T-cell reconstitution after alpha-beta-depleted transplantation in children. General observations from the study: Several patients had high TCRbeta diversity at day 60; it came from surviving recipient T cells and thymic progenitors. The authors attributed T-cell counts and diversity one year after transplant mostly to newly produced T cells. After transplant, at about two months, alpha-beta T cells were reportedly derived from several hundred expanded graft clones.

As it was prepared, the TCRbeta library received unique molecular identifiers. TCRdb re-called the PCR reads through MiXCR, storing one row per CDR3 protein. This table holds about a million distinct CDR3 sequences, about 29% found once. J gave up 4 bases and V 4 bases, and 4 bases lay outside the gene matches. The CDR3 is 13 residues long. Germline CDR1 is MNHEY and CDR2 is SMNVEV (reference sequence). Specimen: PBMCs, mostly from graft donor cells, collected 360 days after TCRalphabeta/CD19-depleted stem cell transplant. The TCR originated in a boy under two years old who had a stem cell transplant for SCID, so the T cells may come from the graft donor. This rearrangement joins TRBV27 to TRBJ2-7; 7 nucleotides agree with TRBD1. The CDR3 spells CASSSGQRYEQYF. In DNA, the CDR3 is TGTGCCAGCAGTTCGGGACAGCGGTACGAGCAGTACTTC.